A single sample is the source of the 32 T cell receptor beta chains below, sequenced in a study of T cells in tuberculosis. Sequencing was performed with immunoSEQ multiplex PCR; in TCRdb, only in-frame clones are kept and a portion is missing. The data show about 49,000 clones, 90% to 95% seen once. This sample's time point: new active TB diagnosis, blood taken before or within 7 days of starting treatment. The sequences come from PBMCs, collected at tuberculosis diagnosis. These receptors were collected from an adult with tuberculosis.

The chain recombines TRBV6-7 with TRBJ2-7; 8 bases are shared with TRBD2. TRBV6-7 is labeled an ORF, and its function is uncertain. V dropped 9 bases and J dropped 4; count of bases not matched to a gene: 14. This CDR3 contains 15 residues. The CDR3, as DNA: TGTGCCAGGGTTGGGAAGGGCGGGAGGAATTACGAGCAGTACTTC. It encodes CARVGKGGRNYEQYF.

The CDR3, as DNA: TGTGCCAGCAGCGATGGGACTAGCGGGATTCAAGAGACCCAGTACTTC. It translates to CASSDGTSGIQETQYF. The V and J genes are TRBV9 and TRBJ2-5; 13 bases are a match to TRBD2. The CDR3 is made up of 16 amino acids. J was trimmed by 2 bases and V by 3 bases; bases with no gene match: 4. Germline V gene sequence: CDR1 SGDLS, CDR2 YYNGEE.

V gene TRBV4-3 combines with J gene TRBJ1-4, with 10 bases identical to TRBD1. Germline V gene sequence: CDR1 LGHNA, CDR2 YSLEER. The trim removed 4 bases at V and 6 bases at J, leaving 2 bases unmatched. This CDR3 is built from 14 residues. The CDR3 spells CASSPGQGDEKLFF. The DNA for the CDR3 is TGCGCCAGCAGCCCCGGACAGGGGGATGAAAAACTGTTTTTT.

The rearrangement links TRBV6-5 to TRBJ2-7; TRBD2 matches at 10 bases. Losses at the gene ends were 0 bases for V and 9 bases for J; bases not matched to a gene: 8. The V gene's germline CDR1 is MNHEY and CDR2 SVGAGI. The CDR3 extends over 15 amino acids. CDR3 loop: CASSYSRTERGGQYF. The CDR3 DNA is TGTGCCAGCAGTTACTCCAGGACGGAGCGGGGGGGGCAGTACTTC.

The chain is built from TRBV5-1 and TRBJ2-2; 7 bases map to TRBD2. Germline assignment: CDR1 SGHRS and CDR2 YFSETQ. The V gene end was trimmed by 6 bases and the J gene end by 3 bases; junction bases not matched to a gene: 5. The CDR3 is made up of 14 amino acids. In DNA, the CDR3 is TGCGCCAGCAATCCTAGCGGAGACACCGGGGAGCTGTTTTTT. Protein: CASNPSGDTGELFF. The variable domain in full, with the rest retrieved from reference TRBV5-1 and TRBJ2-2, is KAGVTQTPRYLIKTRGQQVTLSCSPISGHRSVSWYQQTPGQGLQFLFEYFSETQRNKGNFPGRFSGRQFSNSRSEMNVSTLELGDSALYLCASNPSGDTGELFFGEGSRLTVL.

The rearrangement joins TRBV19 to TRBJ1-2; 9 bases are a match to TRBD1. CDR1 and CDR2 from the germline V gene are LNHDA and SQIVND (reference sequence). Unmatched junction bases numbered 6, after V lost 5 bases and J lost 8 bases. The CDR3 sequence is 13 residues long. CDR3 region: CASSVRTGVGYTF. The DNA of the CDR3 is TGTGCCAGTAGTGTCCGGACAGGGGTAGGCTACACCTTC.

This chain joins TRBV2 and TRBJ2-2, with TRBD1 as a possible D gene (6 bases). Trimming removed 4 bases at V and 4 bases at J, with 7 bases between. The CDR3 contains 13 residues. Germline V gene lookup returns CDR1 SNHLY and CDR2 FYNNEI. The CDR3 spells CASSGQATGELFF. CDR3 DNA: TGTGCCAGCAGTGGACAGGCCACCGGGGAGCTGTTTTTT.

The chain uses TRBV9 and TRBJ2-1; 15 bases are a match to TRBD2. The CDR3 has 17 amino acids. Germline V gene data show CDR1 as SGDLS and CDR2 as YYNGEE. V lost 2 bases to trimming and J lost 7 bases; unmatched junction nucleotides: 7. The CDR3 DNA is TGTGCCAGCAGCGTCGAGACCGGGACTAGCGGGAGGAATGAGCAGTTCTTC. Residues: CASSVETGTSGRNEQFF.

The V and J genes are TRBV5-1 and TRBJ2-1; 7 positions match TRBD1. This CDR3 comprises 14 residues. The junction had 12 bases not matched to a gene; V was cut back by 7 bases and J by 8 bases. Germline-derived CDR1 and CDR2 are SGHRS and YFSETQ. CDR3 bases: TGCGCCAGCGCCGCGACAGGGAGACCCCATGAGCAGTTCTTC. Its protein is CASAATGRPHEQFF. Filled out from reference TRBV5-1 and TRBJ2-1, the complete variable domain reads KAGVTQTPRYLIKTRGQQVTLSCSPISGHRSVSWYQQTPGQGLQFLFEYFSETQRNKGNFPGRFSGRQFSNSRSEMNVSTLELGDSALYLCASAATGRPHEQFFGPGTRLTVL.

The chain couples TRBV6-6 to TRBJ2-7; 9 bases agree with TRBD1. V lost 4 bases, J lost 5 bases, and 6 bases stayed unmatched. Germline CDR1 and CDR2: MNHNY and SVGAGI (reference sequence). The CDR3 sequence is 14 residues long. This chain's CDR3 is CASSSGQGAHEQYF. The CDR3 DNA reads as TGTGCCAGCAGTTCGGGACAGGGAGCCCACGAGCAGTACTTC.

The chain's CDR3 is CASSQQVSNTGELFF. For the CDR3, the DNA is TGCGCCAGCAGCCAACAGGTGTCGAACACCGGGGAGCTGTTTTTT. This sequence joins TRBV5-1 and TRBJ2-2; D possibly corresponds to TRBD1 (5 bases). The CDR3 sequence is 15 residues long. Germline V gene sequence: CDR1 SGHRS, CDR2 YFSETQ. V was clipped by 4 bases and J by 0 bases, with 10 bases between them.

This chain links TRBV7-8 with TRBJ1-5; no reliable D call. CDR1 SGHVS and CDR2 FQNEAQ come from the germline V gene. The V end lost 2 bases, the J end lost 1 base, and 9 bases lay between the germline ends. The CDR3 length is 15 residues. In DNA form, the CDR3 reads TGTGCCAGCAGCTTAAGAACGGTGAGCAATCAGCCCCAGCATTTT. It yields the protein CASSLRTVSNQPQHF.

The rearrangement links TRBV30 to TRBJ2-7; D might be TRBD2 (6 bases). The V end lost 4 bases, the J end lost 2 bases, and 15 bases lay between the germline ends. Germline CDR1 GTSNPN, CDR2 SVGIG (reference sequence). This CDR3 has 14 residues. CDR3 nucleotides: TGTGCCTGGAACCCCTCGGGAGAGCCCTACGAGCAGTACTTC. Its protein product is CAWNPSGEPYEQYF. Using reference TRBV30 and TRBJ2-7 for the parts outside the CDR3, the full variable domain is SQTIHQWPATLVQPVGSPLSLECTVEGTSNPNLYWYRQAAGRGLQLLFYSVGIGQISSEVPQNLSASRPQDRQFILSSKKLLLSDSGFYLCAWNPSGEPYEQYFGPGTRLTVT.

This sequence joins TRBV6-6 and TRBJ2-3; D call uncertain. Germline CDR1 reads MNHNY; CDR2 reads SVGAGI (reference sequence). With 4 bases removed from V and 1 base from J, the gap between germline ends came to 9 bases. The CDR3 runs to 14 residues. CDR3 loop: CASSSPSGTDTQYF. The CDR3 coding sequence is TGTGCCAGCAGTTCTCCTTCGGGCACAGATACGCAGTATTTT.

CDR3 residues: CASRASRNYEQYF. The CDR3 bases are TGTGCCAGCAGGGCTAGCAGAAATTACGAGCAGTACTTC. J is TRBJ2-7 and V is TRBV2; tentatively, D is TRBD2 (5 bases). This CDR3 has 13 amino acids. Germline V gene lookup returns CDR1 SNHLY and CDR2 FYNNEI. The V end was cut by 6 bases, the J end by 4 bases, with 13 bases between. The full variable domain, completed using reference TRBV2 and TRBJ2-7, is EPEVTQTPSHQVTQMGQEVILRCVPISNHLYFYWYRQILGQKVEFLVSFYNNEISEKSEIFDDQFSVERPDGSNFTLKIRSTKLEDSAMYFCASRASRNYEQYFGPGTRLTVT.

The genes are TRBV19 and TRBJ1-6; D perhaps matches TRBD1 (5 bases). Trimming took off 3 bases at V and 6 bases at J, with 15 bases between the two ends. The germline CDR1 and CDR2 sequences are LNHDA and SQIVND (reference sequence). CDR3 length equals 16 residues. CDR3 coding DNA: TGTGCCAGTAGTATTTACCCGGCAGGGATTAATTCACCCCTCCACTTT. Its protein is CASSIYPAGINSPLHF.

The rearrangement uses TRBV10-3 and TRBJ1-3; weak D call: TRBD1 (5 bases). This CDR3 has 14 residues. Germline CDR1 reads ENHRY; CDR2 reads SYGVKD. V was trimmed by 5 bases and J by 1 base, leaving 9 bases between them. CDR3 protein: CAISRQLSGNTIYF. CDR3 nucleotide sequence: TGTGCCATCAGTCGACAGTTGTCTGGAAACACCATATATTTT.

The rearrangement links TRBV10-3 to TRBJ2-7; D gene ambiguous. Germline V gene sequence: CDR1 ENHRY, CDR2 SYGVKD. The CDR3 covers 13 residues. Between the trimmed V and J ends, which lost 4 bases and 2 bases, there was a span of 9 bases. The CDR3 DNA reads TGTGCCATCAGTGTCAGGTTGCCCTACGAGCAGTACTTC. Residues: CAISVRLPYEQYF.

The chain is built from TRBV30 and TRBJ1-2, with D perhaps TRBD1 (6 bases). CDR3 size: 12 residues. Germline loops: CDR1 GTSNPN, CDR2 SVGIG (reference sequence). Trimming shortened V by 8 bases and J by 2 bases, and 12 bases separated the two germline ends. The CDR3 here is CAGTRGNYGYTF. The CDR3 DNA follows: TGTGCCGGGACAAGGGGGAACTATGGCTACACCTTC.

The V gene is TRBV30, the J gene TRBJ2-5; 7 nucleotides line up with TRBD1. The V segment lost 5 bases and the J segment 5 bases; nucleotides outside the gene matches: 8. The CDR3 contains 13 residues. The germline gives CDR1 GTSNPN, CDR2 SVGIG (reference sequence). The CDR3 sequence: CAWGTGVLETQYF. The CDR3 DNA reads TGTGCCTGGGGCACAGGGGTCTTGGAGACCCAGTACTTC.

This chain uses TRBV10-2 with TRBJ2-1; 9 bases match TRBD2. The V gene end was trimmed by 2 bases and the J gene end by 5 bases; junction bases not matched to a gene: 4. There are 15 residues in the CDR3. Germline-derived CDR1 and CDR2 are WSHSY and SAAADI. The CDR3 nucleotides are TGCGCCAGCAGTGAGCCTAGCGGGATCCACAATGAGCAGTTCTTC. This encodes CASSEPSGIHNEQFF.

The chain combines TRBV7-3 with TRBJ2-7; 12 bases agree with TRBD2. The CDR3 spans 16 residues. Germline CDR1 is SGHTA and CDR2 is FQGTGA. Germline trimming cut 5 bases from V and 5 bases from J; bases unmatched to any gene: 10. As DNA, the CDR3 is TGTGCCAGCAGCACTTCGACTAGCGGGAGTCCGAACGAGCAGTACTTC. Amino acid sequence: CASSTSTSGSPNEQYF.

The rearrangement links TRBV5-1 to TRBJ2-1, with 7 nucleotides matching TRBD2. There are 22 residues in the CDR3. Germline-derived CDR1 and CDR2 are SGHRS and YFSETQ. V shed 4 bases, J shed 1 base, and the junction held 26 bases outside the gene matches. The CDR3 spells CASSPRERDSKPYQTSYNEQFF. The CDR3 DNA reads as TGCGCCAGCAGCCCTAGAGAGCGGGACTCCAAACCGTACCAAACGTCCTACAATGAGCAGTTCTTC.

This chain links TRBV27 with TRBJ2-1; D is possibly TRBD1 (6 bases). Trimming left V 5 bases short and J 5 bases short, with 10 bases between. The germline gives CDR1 MNHEY, CDR2 SMNVEV (reference sequence). CDR3 size: 13 residues. The CDR3, as DNA: TGTGCCAGCAGTCACAGGGCCAACAATGAGCAGTTCTTC. It is translated as CASSHRANNEQFF.

CDR3 nucleotides: TGTGCCAGTAGCCGGGACAACTCCTACGAGCAGTACTTC. Translation gives CASSRDNSYEQYF. This chain connects TRBV19 to TRBJ2-7; D might be TRBD1 (6 bases). Germline V gene data show CDR1 as LNHDA and CDR2 as SQIVND (reference sequence). V lost 6 bases and J lost 0, with 9 bases in between. The CDR3 spans 13 residues.

The chain combines TRBV27 with TRBJ2-1; D is undetermined. Germline V CDR1 and CDR2: MNHEY, SMNVEV (reference sequence). Between the trimmed V and J ends, which lost 2 bases and 6 bases, there was a span of 8 bases. The CDR3 is made up of 13 amino acids. DNA for the CDR3: TGTGCCAGCAGTTTAAGGCTAGGCAATGAGCAGTTCTTC. Its protein is CASSLRLGNEQFF.

The chain links TRBV30 to TRBJ2-1; TRBD2 aligns across 12 bases. The CDR3 length is 17 residues. The ends lost 4 bases at V and 5 bases at J; junction bases unmatched: 12. Germline lookup yields CDR1 GTSNPN and CDR2 SVGIG (reference sequence). The CDR3 DNA is TGTGCCTGGATTGGCCCCAGGACTAGCGGGGACCACAATGAGCAGTTCTTC. Translation gives CAWIGPRTSGDHNEQFF.

This sequence joins TRBV5-1 and TRBJ2-3, with D possibly being TRBD2 (5 bases). CDR3 length: 15 residues. Germline lookup yields CDR1 SGHRS and CDR2 YFSETQ. Trimming removed 0 bases at V and 0 bases at J, with 8 bases between. Here the CDR3 DNA reads TGCGCCAGCAGCTTGGAGCGGCAAAGCACAGATACGCAGTATTTT. It yields the protein CASSLERQSTDTQYF. Variable domain in full (rest from reference TRBV5-1 and TRBJ2-3): KAGVTQTPRYLIKTRGQQVTLSCSPISGHRSVSWYQQTPGQGLQFLFEYFSETQRNKGNFPGRFSGRQFSNSRSEMNVSTLELGDSALYLCASSLERQSTDTQYFGPGTRLTVL.

V and J are TRBV27 and TRBJ1-5; 7 nucleotides agree with TRBD1. The CDR3 has 15 residues. Germline trimming cut 5 bases from V and 7 bases from J; bases unmatched to any gene: 11. The germline V gene has CDR1 MNHEY and CDR2 SMNVEV (reference sequence). The CDR3 DNA is TGTGCCAGCAGTATCCAACAGGGGACGGGCCAGCCCCAGCATTTT. It yields the protein CASSIQQGTGQPQHF.

CDR3 sequence reads: CASSSSGRAPNEQFF. DNA of the CDR3: TGTGCCAGCAGCTCTAGCGGGAGGGCCCCCAATGAGCAGTTCTTC. This chain joins TRBV7-9 and TRBJ2-1; 12 nucleotides align to TRBD2. The junction had 4 bases not matched to a gene; V was cut back by 4 bases and J by 6 bases. This CDR3 spans 15 amino acids. In germline, CDR1 is SEHNR, CDR2 FQNEAQ (reference sequence).

This clone was counted a single time. The chain is built from TRBV6-1 and TRBJ2-5; 10 nucleotides agree with TRBD2. The ends lost 4 bases at V and 4 bases at J; junction bases unmatched: 12. CDR3 size: 17 residues. In germline, CDR1 is MNHNS, CDR2 SASEGT. In DNA, the CDR3 is TGTGCCAGCAGTGTACAACCCCTAGCGGGGGCCTCAGAGACCCAGTACTTC. Protein sequence: CASSVQPLAGASETQYF.

V usage is TRBV7-9 and J usage is TRBJ1-4; D unresolved. Germline values: CDR1 SEHNR, CDR2 FQNEAQ (reference sequence). The CDR3 length is 13 residues. V lost 2 bases and J 7 bases, leaving 8 bases between the germline ends. CDR3 DNA sequence: TGTGCCAGCAGCTTAATCAGGTCTGAAAAACTGTTTTTT. It yields the protein CASSLIRSEKLFF.